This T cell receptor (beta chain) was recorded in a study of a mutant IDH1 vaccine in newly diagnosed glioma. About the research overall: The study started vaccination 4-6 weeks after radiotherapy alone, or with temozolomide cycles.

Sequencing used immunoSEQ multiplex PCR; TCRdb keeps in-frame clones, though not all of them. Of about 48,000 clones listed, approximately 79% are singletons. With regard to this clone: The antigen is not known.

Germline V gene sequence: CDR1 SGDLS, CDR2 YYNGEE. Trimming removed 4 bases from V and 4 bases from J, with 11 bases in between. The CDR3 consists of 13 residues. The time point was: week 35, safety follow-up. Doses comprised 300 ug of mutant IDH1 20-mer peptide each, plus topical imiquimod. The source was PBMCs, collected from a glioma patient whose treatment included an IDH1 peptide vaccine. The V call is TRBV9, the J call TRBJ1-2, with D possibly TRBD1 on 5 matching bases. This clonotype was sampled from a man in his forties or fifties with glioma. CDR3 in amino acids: CASSTQGGYGYTF. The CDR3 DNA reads TGTGCCAGCAGCACCCAGGGTGGCTATGGCTACACCTTC.